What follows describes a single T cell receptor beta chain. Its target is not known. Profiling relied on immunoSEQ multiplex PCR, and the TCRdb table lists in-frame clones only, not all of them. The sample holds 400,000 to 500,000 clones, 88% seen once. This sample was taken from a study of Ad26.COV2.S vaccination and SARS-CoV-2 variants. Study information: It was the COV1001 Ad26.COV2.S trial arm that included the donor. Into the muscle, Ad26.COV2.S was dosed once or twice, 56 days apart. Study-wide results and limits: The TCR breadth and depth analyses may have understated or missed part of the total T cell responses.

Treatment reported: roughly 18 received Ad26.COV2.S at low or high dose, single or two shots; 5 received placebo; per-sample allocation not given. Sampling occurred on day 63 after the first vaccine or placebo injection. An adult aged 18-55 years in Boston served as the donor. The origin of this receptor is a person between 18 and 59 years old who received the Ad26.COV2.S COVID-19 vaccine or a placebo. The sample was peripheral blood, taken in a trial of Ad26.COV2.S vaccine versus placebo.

The DNA for the CDR3 is TGTGCCAGCCAGATGGGGCCTGGCAATGAGCAGTTCTTC. Translation: CASQMGPGNEQFF. The chain has TRBV7-9 and TRBJ2-1; D perhaps matches TRBD1 (5 bases). V lost 8 bases and J lost 6, with 14 bases in between. Per germline, CDR1 SEHNR and CDR2 FQNEAQ (reference sequence). The CDR3 length is 13 residues.